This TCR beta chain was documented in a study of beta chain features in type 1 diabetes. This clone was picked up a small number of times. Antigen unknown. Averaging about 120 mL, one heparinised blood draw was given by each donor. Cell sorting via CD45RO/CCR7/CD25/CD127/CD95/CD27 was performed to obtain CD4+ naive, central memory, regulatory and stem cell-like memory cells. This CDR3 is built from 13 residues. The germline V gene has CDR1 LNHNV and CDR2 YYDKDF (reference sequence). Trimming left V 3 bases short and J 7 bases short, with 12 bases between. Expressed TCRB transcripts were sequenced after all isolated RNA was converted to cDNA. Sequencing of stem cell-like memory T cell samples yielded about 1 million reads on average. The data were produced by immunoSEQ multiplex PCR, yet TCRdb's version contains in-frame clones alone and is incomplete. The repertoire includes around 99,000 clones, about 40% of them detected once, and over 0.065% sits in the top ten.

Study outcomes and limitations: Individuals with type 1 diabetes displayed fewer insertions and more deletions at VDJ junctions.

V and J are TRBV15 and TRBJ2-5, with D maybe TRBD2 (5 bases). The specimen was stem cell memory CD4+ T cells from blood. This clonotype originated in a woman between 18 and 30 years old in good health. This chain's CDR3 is CATSRRTEGTQYF. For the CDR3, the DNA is TGTGCCACCAGCAGGCGTACTGAGGGGACCCAGTACTTC.